A selection of T cell receptor beta chains follows, all from one sample in a study of shared clonotypes between healthy human individuals. The assay was immunoSEQ multiplex PCR, and TCRdb's table has in-frame clones only and misses some. The data contain over a million clones, around 97% of them singletons. The sequenced sample consisted of naive CD4+ T cells sorted from blood. All receptors derive from a man in his thirties or forties in good health. CDR3s include the opening cysteine and the closing phenylalanine or tryptophan. A D gene is named only where the DNA matches it firmly. The size of a clone is reported for some rows only, either as once, few or many, or as a class for expanded clones.

J | V | D | size | DNA | CDR3
TRBJ1-1 | TRBV29-1 | - | - | TGCAGCGTTTTTAAAAGATTGAACACTGAAGCTTTCTTT | CSVFKRLNTEAFF
TRBJ1-4 | TRBV19 | TRBD1 | - | TGTGCCAGCACCGGACAGGGATATAATGAAAAACTGTTTTTT | CASTGQGYNEKLFF
TRBJ2-1 | TRBV19 | - | - | TGTGCCAGTAGTAATCCCAAACGCTCCTACAATGAGCAGTTCTTC | CASSNPKRSYNEQFF
TRBJ2-1 | TRBV29-1 | TRBD2 | - | TGCAGTTGCACAGCGGGAAATTCCTACAATGAGCAGTTCTTC | CSCTAGNSYNEQFF
TRBJ2-7 | TRBV10-3 | TRBD2 | - | TGTGCCATCAGTCCAGCGGGAAGCTCCTACGAGCAGTACTTC | CAISPAGSSYEQYF
TRBJ2-5 | TRBV29-1 | - | - | TGCAGCGTTGTTGGACAGTGGGAGACCCAGTACTTC | CSVVGQWETQYF
TRBJ1-3 | TRBV4-3 | - | - | TGCGCCAGCAGCCAAGAGCCCCGCCGGGCGGCCATATATTTT | CASSQEPRRAAIYF
TRBJ2-6 | TRBV6-1 | - | - | TGTGCCAGCAGTGAATGGAGGACAGCGAACTCTGGGGCCAACGTCCTGACTTTC | CASSEWRTANSGANVLTF
TRBJ2-7 | TRBV18 | - | - | TGTGCCAGCTCACCAAAGGATGAGCAGTACTTC | CASSPKDEQYF
TRBJ1-1 | TRBV15 | - | once | TGTGCCACCAGCGGCGGAAGGAGCATGAACACTGAAGCTTTCTTT | CATSGGRSMNTEAFF
TRBJ1-1 | TRBV18 | TRBD1 | - | TGTGCCAGCTCACCACAGGGGGCGATCACTGAAGCTTTCTTT | CASSPQGAITEAFF
TRBJ2-1 | TRBV28 | - | - | TGTGCCAGCAGTTTAATGGGGGCCTCCTACAATGAGCAGTTCTTC | CASSLMGASYNEQFF
TRBJ2-7 | TRBV28 | - | - | TGTGCCAGCAGTTCAGACAGGACTTACGAGCAGTACTTC | CASSSDRTYEQYF
TRBJ2-7 | TRBV5-1 | TRBD1 | - | TGCGCCAGCAGCTCCGGGACAGGGGGTTCCTACGAGCAGTACTTC | CASSSGTGGSYEQYF
TRBJ2-7 | TRBV4-3 | - | - | TGCGCCAGCAGCCAAGACCGCCGGGGCTACGAGCAGTACTTC | CASSQDRRGYEQYF
TRBJ2-1 | TRBV9 | TRBD1 | - | TGTGCCAGCAGCACCCGCCGGGACAGGGCGACTGGGGAGCAGTTCTTC | CASSTRRDRATGEQFF
TRBJ2-5 | TRBV19 | - | - | TGTGCCAGTAGTATAAGAGGCCCCGGAGAGACCCAGTACTTC | CASSIRGPGETQYF
TRBJ2-7 | TRBV29-1 | - | - | TGCAGCGTTGAACCTAGACCCTACGAGCAGTACTTC | CSVEPRPYEQYF
TRBJ2-3 | TRBV9 | - | - | TGTGCCAGCAGCGTAGCTGTCCCCGGAGATACGCAGTATTTT | CASSVAVPGDTQYF
TRBJ2-1 | TRBV29-1 | - | - | TGCAGCTCCGGGGGCTACAATGAGCAGTTCTTC | CSSGGYNEQFF
TRBJ2-1 | TRBV18 | TRBD2 | - | TGTGCCAGCTCACCACCAAGCGGGAGGGAGCAGTTCTTC | CASSPPSGREQFF
TRBJ1-2 | TRBV9 | - | - | TGTGCCAGCAGCGTAGCTTCAGCCTTTAACTATGGCTACACCTTC | CASSVASAFNYGYTF
TRBJ2-5 | TRBV28 | - | - | TGTGCCAGCACACCCCCTACGGGAGTGGAGACCCAGTACTTC | CASTPPTGVETQYF
TRBJ2-1 | TRBV27 | TRBD2 | - | TGTGCCTCCCACGGCGCTAGCGGTTACAATGAGCAGTTCTTC | CASHGASGYNEQFF
TRBJ2-3 | TRBV7-2 | - | - | TGTGCCAGCAGCTTAGAGGTTGGCCGAACCTCCACAGATACGCAGTATTTT | CASSLEVGRTSTDTQYF
TRBJ2-3 | TRBV30 | - | - | TGTGCCTGGAGTGTAGCCCGGGGAGTGACAGATACGCAGTATTTT | CAWSVARGVTDTQYF
TRBJ1-5 | TRBV21-1 | - | - | TGTGCCAGCAGCAAAGTCTGGGGACAGGGCGGTGGCAATCAGCCCCAGCATTTT | CASSKVWGQGGGNQPQHF
TRBJ2-1 | TRBV9 | - | - | TGTGCCAGCAGCGTAGAGGACAGACTAAATGAGCAGTTCTTC | CASSVEDRLNEQFF
TRBJ2-1 | TRBV4-3 | TRBD2 | - | TGCGCCAGCAGCCAACTAGCGGGGTACAATGAGCAGTTCTTC | CASSQLAGYNEQFF
TRBJ2-7 | TRBV5-4 | TRBD2 | - | TGTGCCAGCAGCTTCGAACTAGCGGGAGGGGGCGAGCAGTACTTC | CASSFELAGGGEQYF
TRBJ2-5 | TRBV7-9 | - | - | TGTGCCAGCAGCTTACTGGAGACCCAGTACTTC | CASSLLETQYF
TRBJ2-5 | TRBV20-1 | - | - | TGCAGTGCTAGACCGGGAGAGACCCAGTACTTC | CSARPGETQYF
TRBJ2-3 | TRBV10-3 | TRBD1 | - | TGTGCCAGCAAACCCGACAGGGACACAGATACGCAGTATTTT | CASKPDRDTDTQYF
TRBJ1-2 | TRBV9 | - | - | TGTGCCAGCAGCCCCATCGGGAGCCCGTATGGCTACACCTTC | CASSPIGSPYGYTF
TRBJ2-7 | TRBV29-1 | - | - | TGCAGCGTTGGAGGGCTGACAGGCAAACCCTCCTACGAGCAGTACTTC | CSVGGLTGKPSYEQYF
TRBJ1-5 | TRBV4-2 | - | - | TGTGCCAGCAGCCCACACCCCGGGCAGGGAGCGCAGCCCCAGCATTTT | CASSPHPGQGAQPQHF
TRBJ2-3 | TRBV18 | - | - | TGTGCCAGCTCACCGCAAGGACTCCCCTTAGATACGCAGTATTTT | CASSPQGLPLDTQYF
TRBJ2-1 | TRBV5-1 | TRBD1 | - | TGCGCCAGCAGCTTGGGGACAGGGACCTACAATGAGCAGTTCTTC | CASSLGTGTYNEQFF
TRBJ2-5 | TRBV25-1 | - | - | TGTGCCAGCAGTGCAATTTCCGTTCAAGAGACCCAGTACTTC | CASSAISVQETQYF
TRBJ2-1 | TRBV5-1 | TRBD1 | - | TGCGCCAGCAGCCGAACAGGGGGCGCCTACAATGAGCAGTTCTTC | CASSRTGGAYNEQFF
TRBJ2-7 | TRBV14 | - | - | TGTGCCAGCAGCCCCGTAATGAGCTCCTACGAGCAGTACTTC | CASSPVMSSYEQYF
TRBJ2-5 | TRBV10-3 | TRBD1 | - | TGTGCCATCAGTGGGACGGGGACAGGTACCTCGGGGACCCAGTACTTC | CAISGTGTGTSGTQYF
TRBJ1-2 | TRBV27 | TRBD1 | - | TGTGCCAGCAGTCGACAGGGGATCTATGGCTACACCTTC | CASSRQGIYGYTF
TRBJ2-5 | TRBV4-2 | TRBD2 | once | TGTGCCAGCAGCCAAGGGGAGGGCGGAGCGGGGCTTGGGGAGACCCAGTACTTC | CASSQGEGGAGLGETQYF
TRBJ2-7 | TRBV27 | TRBD1 | - | TGTGCCAGCAGTATCCGGGACAGACGCTACGAGCAGTACTTC | CASSIRDRRYEQYF
TRBJ2-1 | TRBV28 | TRBD2 | - | TGTGCCAGCAGTTTCAACCTGGGAGGGGTAGGGGAGCAGTTCTTC | CASSFNLGGVGEQFF
TRBJ2-6 | TRBV10-3 | - | - | TGTGCCATCAGTGACTCGCACAGGGATTCTGGGGCCAACGTCCTGACTTTC | CAISDSHRDSGANVLTF
TRBJ1-1 | TRBV19 | - | - | TGTGCCAGTAGTATAAGCCCAGGGGTGAACACTGAAGCTTTCTTT | CASSISPGVNTEAFF
TRBJ2-3 | TRBV5-4 | TRBD2 | - | TGTGCCAGCAGCCTTAGCGGGCGCCGCACAGATACGCAGTATTTT | CASSLSGRRTDTQYF
TRBJ1-1 | TRBV15 | - | - | TGTGCCACCTGGAGGGTAGGGGCTGAAGCTTTCTTT | CATWRVGAEAFF
TRBJ2-5 | TRBV10-3 | TRBD2 | once | TGTGCCATCAGGGGCGGGAGGGAGAAAGAGACCCAGTACTTC | CAIRGGREKETQYF
TRBJ2-5 | TRBV11-3 | - | - | TGTGCCAGCAGCTTAGACCACAGGGAAGAGACCCAGTACTTC | CASSLDHREETQYF
TRBJ1-5 | TRBV27 | - | - | TGTGCCAGCCGAGGGGTCAAGGCTTCGAATCAGCCCCAGCATTTT | CASRGVKASNQPQHF
TRBJ2-7 | TRBV14 | - | - | TGTGCCAGCAGCCGAGGGAGGGAGCAGTACTTC | CASSRGREQYF
TRBJ2-3 | TRBV5-4 | TRBD2 | - | TGTGCCAGCAGCTTCCTAGCGGGAACAGATACGCAGTATTTT | CASSFLAGTDTQYF
TRBJ2-1 | TRBV5-1 | - | - | TGCGCCAGCAGCGGGCTAACATACAATGAGCAGTTCTTC | CASSGLTYNEQFF
TRBJ2-2 | TRBV7-9 | - | - | TGTGCCAGCAGCTCAAACGAAGGTGACACCGGGGAGCTGTTTTTT | CASSSNEGDTGELFF
TRBJ2-1 | TRBV11-3 | TRBD1 | - | TGTGCCAGCAGCAACCGGGACAGGGGCTACAATGAGCAGTTCTTC | CASSNRDRGYNEQFF